This T cell receptor (beta chain) comes out of a study of blood T cell repertoires in COVID-19. In the authors' workflow: Amplification from reference gene primers served as the basis for estimated nucleated cell counts. Libraries were prepared by immunoSEQ multiplex PCR; TCRdb keeps only in-frame clonotypes and omits some of them. The V and J calls and clone size are taken from that table; D and trimming were inferred from the DNA. The sample has 200,000 to 300,000 clones; approximately 80% are singletons. V was shortened by 3 bases and J by 6 bases, with 24 bases between the two germline ends. Germline values: CDR1 LNHDA, CDR2 SQIVND (reference sequence). The length of the CDR3 is 18 residues.

This TCR was recovered from a man in his fifties or sixties with acute or convalescent COVID-19. Source material: peripheral blood. V and J are TRBV19 and TRBJ1-5; D possibly corresponds to TRBD1 (6 bases). The CDR3 reads CASSMITGGFFSSQPQHF. As DNA, the CDR3 is TGTGCCAGTAGTATGATTACTGGGGGCTTTTTCTCTAGTCAGCCCCAGCATTTT. Combining the CDR3 with reference TRBV19 and TRBJ1-5 gives the whole variable domain DGGITQSPKYLFRKEGQNVTLSCEQNLNHDAMYWYRQDPGQGLRLIYYSQIVNDFQKGDIAEGYSVSREKKESFPLTVTSAQKNPTAFYLCASSMITGGFFSSQPQHFGDGTRLSIL.